This T cell receptor (beta chain) was obtained from a study of blood T cell repertoires in COVID-19. Turning to the study itself: Material from acute and convalescent COVID-19 was sourced from the United States, Italy and Spain. PBMCs, B-cell-depleted T cells, or T cells were the source of the cDNA or gDNA that made up the material.

Methods used by the authors: For nucleated cells, counts were estimated from reference gene primer amplification. Some clones are missing from TCRdb's copy, which holds only in-frame ones; the method was immunoSEQ multiplex PCR. V and J calls and clone size follow that table, whereas D and trimming were derived from the DNA. The sample holds about 200,000 clones; 86% are singletons and the top ten take about 4%. During the 2 weeks before they entered the study, exposed participants had met someone with a PCR-confirmed or clinician-diagnosed COVID-19 case. This CDR3 has 15 residues. The ends were cut back, 0 bases at V and 5 bases at J, with 11 bases in the middle. The germline gives CDR1 LGHDT, CDR2 YNNKEL (reference sequence).

The receptor was derived from a woman under 40 who had been exposed to COVID-19. Sequenced input: PBMCs or T cells enriched from blood (not recorded which). This rearrangement joins TRBV3-1 (or the pseudogene TRBV3-2) to TRBJ2-1; D uncertain. The CDR3: CASSQDPAKDNEQFF. The CDR3 bases are TGTGCCAGCAGCCAAGATCCAGCGAAAGACAATGAGCAGTTCTTC.